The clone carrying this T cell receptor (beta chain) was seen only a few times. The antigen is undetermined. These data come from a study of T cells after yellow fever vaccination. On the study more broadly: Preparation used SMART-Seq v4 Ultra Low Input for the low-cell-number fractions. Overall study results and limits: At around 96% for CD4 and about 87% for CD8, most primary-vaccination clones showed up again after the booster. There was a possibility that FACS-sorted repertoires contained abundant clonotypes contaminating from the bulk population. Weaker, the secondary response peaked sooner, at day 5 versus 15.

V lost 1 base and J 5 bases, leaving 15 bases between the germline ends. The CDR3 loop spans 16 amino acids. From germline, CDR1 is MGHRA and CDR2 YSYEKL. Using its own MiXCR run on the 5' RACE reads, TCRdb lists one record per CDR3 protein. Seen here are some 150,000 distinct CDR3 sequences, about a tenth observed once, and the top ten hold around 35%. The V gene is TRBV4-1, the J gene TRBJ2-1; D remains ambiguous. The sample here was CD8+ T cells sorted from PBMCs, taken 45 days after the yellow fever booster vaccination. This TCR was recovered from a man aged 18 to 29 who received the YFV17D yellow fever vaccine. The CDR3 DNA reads TGCGCCAGCAGCCAAGTCCGAGGTACTCTCGACAATGAGCAGTTCTTC. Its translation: CASSQVRGTLDNEQFF.